One sample yielded the 16 T cell receptor beta chains listed below, sequenced in a study of T cells after yellow fever vaccination. MiXCR, applied by TCRdb to the 5' RACE reads, yields one record per CDR3 protein. The table shows a few hundred thousand distinct CDR3 sequences, with 8% to 9.5% occurring only once. Sample: PBMCs, taken around 45 days after the first yellow fever vaccination. These receptors were obtained from a man between 18 and 29 years old who received the YFV17D yellow fever vaccine.

The chain couples TRBV7-2 to TRBJ1-2; D not certain. The CDR3 runs to 14 residues. Germline V gene sequence: CDR1 SGHTA, CDR2 FQGNSA. V lost 2 bases, J lost 4 bases, and 11 bases lay in between. CDR3 nucleotide sequence: TGTGCCAGCAGCTTATCAGCCCCCCTCTATGGCTACACCTTC. Amino acids: CASSLSAPLYGYTF.

V gene TRBV11-2 combines with J gene TRBJ1-6; the D is unclear. Germline V gene data show CDR1 as SGHAT and CDR2 as FQNNGV. The CDR3 length is 16 residues. Trimming took off 3 bases at V and 7 bases at J, with 16 bases between the two ends. CDR3 in DNA: TGTGCCAGCAGCTTCCTAAGACGGCCAGTCAATTCACCCCTCCACTTT. Protein sequence: CASSFLRRPVNSPLHF.

This clonotype was observed a handful of times. The chain recombines TRBV14 with TRBJ1-4, with TRBD1 matching 7 bases. The CDR3 spans 15 residues. V dropped 5 bases and J dropped 3; count of bases not matched to a gene: 6. Germline V gene data show CDR1 as SGHDN and CDR2 as FVKESK. In nucleotides, the CDR3 is TGTGCCAGCAGCACAACCAGGGGGGCTAATGAAAAACTGTTTTTT. It is translated as CASSTTRGANEKLFF.

This clonotype was seen more than once but under ten times. The chain combines TRBV5-1 with TRBJ1-3; D gene uncertain. Trimming took off 4 bases at V and 2 bases at J, with 7 bases between the two ends. This CDR3 is built from 13 residues. CDR1 and CDR2 (germline): SGHRS, YFSETQ. In DNA, the CDR3 is TGCGCCAGCAGCGAGGAACCTGGAAACACCATATATTTT. This codes for CASSEEPGNTIYF.

Only a few counts were recorded for this clonotype. V and J are TRBV5-1 and TRBJ2-7; weak D call: TRBD2 (5 bases). The V gene lost 0 bases and the J gene lost 7 bases, with 11 bases spanning the gap. Germline V gene lookup returns CDR1 SGHRS and CDR2 YFSETQ. The CDR3 runs to 13 residues. This chain's CDR3 is CASSLAVTGEQYF. The CDR3, as DNA: TGCGCCAGCAGCTTGGCCGTGACGGGGGAGCAGTACTTC.

The chain combines TRBV4-1 with TRBJ1-1; weak D call: TRBD1 (5 bases). The CDR3 sequence is 15 residues long. Trimming took off 1 base at V and 2 bases at J, with 11 bases between the two ends. The V gene's germline CDR1 is MGHRA and CDR2 YSYEKL. The CDR3 loop is CASSQAKTVNTEAFF. In nucleotides, the CDR3 is TGCGCCAGCAGCCAAGCCAAGACAGTTAACACTGAAGCTTTCTTT.

This clonotype was seen a few times. The V call is TRBV19, the J call TRBJ2-1, with D perhaps assigned TRBD1 or TRBD2 (5 bases each). V was trimmed by 2 bases and J by 0 bases, leaving 11 bases between them. The CDR3 is 16 amino acids. Per germline, CDR1 LNHDA and CDR2 SQIVND (reference sequence). CDR3 coding DNA: TGTGCCAGTAGTATATTGGGGACGAGCTCCTACAATGAGCAGTTCTTC. Protein product: CASSILGTSSYNEQFF.

There are a few counts of this clonotype. The chain couples TRBV20-1 to TRBJ2-3, with 7 bases that match TRBD2. The CDR3 runs to 16 residues. J lost 4 bases, V lost 0 bases, and 10 bases had no gene match. CDR1 and CDR2 (germline): DFQATT, SNEGSKA (reference sequence). The CDR3 here is CSARDRRLAESDTQYF. CDR3 bases: TGCAGTGCTAGAGATCGTAGGCTAGCGGAATCAGATACGCAGTATTTT.

J is TRBJ2-6 and V is TRBV5-5, with 11 bases identical to TRBD1. The CDR3 length is 18 residues. The trim removed 4 bases at V and 4 bases at J, leaving 10 bases unmatched. CDR1 is SGHKS and CDR2 is YYEKEE in the germline V gene (reference sequence). The CDR3 here is CASSKPGQGVGGANVLTF. DNA for the CDR3: TGTGCCAGCAGCAAGCCGGGACAGGGGGTCGGCGGGGCCAACGTCCTGACTTTC. Full variable domain (rest looked up from reference TRBV5-5 and TRBJ2-6): DAGVTQSPTHLIKTRGQQVTLRCSPISGHKSVSWYQQVLGQGPQFIFQYYEKEERGRGNFPDRFSARQFPNYSSELNVNALLLGDSALYLCASSKPGQGVGGANVLTFGAGSRLTVL.

CDR3 DNA: TGCGCCAGCAGCCAAGACCCTAGCGGGGGCCGACAAGAGACCCAGTACTTC. Translation gives CASSQDPSGGRQETQYF. The chain employs TRBV4-1 and TRBJ2-5; 10 positions agree with TRBD2. Germline assignment: CDR1 MGHRA and CDR2 YSYEKL. The CDR3 is made up of 17 amino acids. V lost 0 bases, J lost 2 bases, and 6 bases stayed unmatched.

The rearrangement uses TRBV25-1 and TRBJ1-1; 7 bases line up with TRBD1. Germline V gene data show CDR1 as MGHDK and CDR2 as SYGVNS. V was pared by 6 bases and J by 5 bases, with 12 bases of the junction left unmatched. This CDR3 has 15 amino acids. The CDR3 bases are TGTGCCAGCAGCGCTACGGAGGGGGCTGGGACTGAAGCTTTCTTT. Amino acids: CASSATEGAGTEAFF.

The chain joins TRBV25-1 to TRBJ1-1; 7 nucleotides agree with TRBD1. CDR1 and CDR2 from the germline V gene are MGHDK and SYGVNS. V shed 7 bases and J 0 bases; nucleotides not matched to a gene: 11. The CDR3 loop spans 16 amino acids. The CDR3 loop reads CASTQGRGRLNTEAFF. Here the CDR3 DNA reads TGTGCCAGCACCCAGGGAAGGGGGCGATTGAACACTGAAGCTTTCTTT.

V is TRBV25-1 and J is TRBJ1-2; no firm D call. Trimming shortened V by 2 bases and J by 2 bases, and 9 bases separated the two germline ends. The CDR3 length is 14 residues. The germline gives CDR1 MGHDK, CDR2 SYGVNS. CDR3 sequence (DNA): TGTGCCAGCAGTGAACGACTCGAAAACTATGGCTACACCTTC. Encoded protein: CASSERLENYGYTF.

Only a few counts were recorded for this clonotype. This chain connects TRBV7-2 to TRBJ2-5; 9 positions match TRBD2. The CDR3 runs to 15 residues. The germline V gene has CDR1 SGHTA and CDR2 FQGNSA. V was clipped by 5 bases and J by 1 base; unmatched bases: 5. The CDR3 loop is CASSPQRGAQETQYF. The CDR3 nucleotides are TGTGCCAGCAGCCCACAGCGGGGGGCCCAAGAGACCCAGTACTTC.

This clonotype was found a few times. The chain is built from TRBV20-1 and TRBJ2-7; D may match TRBD1 or TRBD2 (5 bases each). V shed 3 bases and J shed 1 base, with 13 bases lying between them. There are 14 residues in the CDR3. CDR1 DFQATT and CDR2 SNEGSKA come from the germline V gene (reference sequence). In nucleotides, the CDR3 is TGCAGTGCTAGGGGGACGAACAATTCCTACGAGCAGTACTTC. Encoded protein: CSARGTNNSYEQYF.

This clonotype was found a few times. The chain recombines TRBV18 with TRBJ1-1, with unresolved D. The ends were cut back, 4 bases at V and 0 bases at J, with 9 bases in the middle. CDR3 length: 14 residues. Per the germline V gene, CDR1 is KGHSH and CDR2 is LQKENI. This CDR3 is CASSLDTLNTEAFF. The DNA of the CDR3 is TGTGCCAGCTCACTCGACACCCTGAACACTGAAGCTTTCTTT.